This T cell receptor (beta chain) was documented in a study of CD8+ T cells in alopecia areata. Overall study results and limits: Sequence data from scalp samples additionally include resident alphabeta T cells of normal skin. Although TCR sharing was seen in mice, sharing across patients was less clear, possibly for HLA-related reasons. Greater clonality was observed in lesional scalp samples, especially alopecia totalis/universalis, versus normal scalp.

Following RNA extraction, reverse transcription yielded cDNA that acted as the sequencing template. The repertoire was sequenced with immunoSEQ multiplex PCR; TCRdb's copy has only in-frame clones and lacks some. Of about 110,000 clones in the sample, under 65% were seen once. The investigators collected lesional scalp punch biopsies and peripheral blood from alopecia areata patients. Germline V lookup: CDR1 GTSNPN, CDR2 SVGIG (reference sequence). The CDR3 extends over 13 amino acids. Trimming removed 5 bases from V and 2 bases from J, with 12 bases in between. In regard to this clone: The target antigen is unknown.

The origin of this receptor is a human donor with alopecia areata. The specimen was NKG2D-low CD8+ T cells sorted from blood. This chain connects TRBV30 to TRBJ1-1; D is undetermined. CDR3 nucleotide sequence: TGTGCCTGGGAGACATTTATAAACACTGAAGCTTTCTTT. Its translation is CAWETFINTEAFF.